These 32 T cell receptor beta chains originate from one sample sequenced in a study of cytomegalovirus exposure and HLA in healthy donors. Amplification used 60 Vbeta primers and 13 Jbeta primers. Generated by immunoSEQ multiplex PCR, the TCRdb table keeps only in-frame clones and is missing some. The repertoire consists of more than 80,000 clones, with under 80% occurring once and the leading ten covering under 4%. The sequencing input was PBMCs. The receptors shown here come from a man in his 60s in good health and CMV-seronegative.

The chain combines TRBV5-1 with TRBJ1-4, with unresolved D. There are 14 residues in the CDR3. In germline, CDR1 is SGHRS, CDR2 YFSETQ. V shed 0 bases and J shed 5 bases, with 8 bases lying between them. The CDR3 nucleotides read TGCGCCAGCAGCTTGGCCAGGATAAATGAAAAACTGTTTTTT. This encodes CASSLARINEKLFF. The complete variable domain, with remaining parts taken from reference TRBV5-1 and TRBJ1-4, reads KAGVTQTPRYLIKTRGQQVTLSCSPISGHRSVSWYQQTPGQGLQFLFEYFSETQRNKGNFPGRFSGRQFSNSRSEMNVSTLELGDSALYLCASSLARINEKLFFGSGTQLSVL.

The V and J genes are TRBV7-2 and TRBJ2-1; TRBD1 agrees at 11 bases. The CDR3 sequence is 15 residues long. The V gene end was trimmed by 5 bases and the J gene end by 4 bases; junction bases not matched to a gene: 4. CDR1 is SGHTA, CDR2 FQGNSA, per germline. This chain's CDR3 is CASSQGQGAYNEQFF. As DNA, the CDR3 is TGTGCCAGCAGCCAAGGACAGGGGGCGTACAATGAGCAGTTCTTC.

The CDR3 reads CASSRQVPNTEAFF. CDR3 DNA: TGTGCCAGCTCACGACAGGTACCGAACACTGAAGCTTTCTTT. V is TRBV18 and J is TRBJ1-1, with D possibly TRBD1 on 6 matching bases. The V end lost 4 bases, the J end lost 1 base, and 10 bases lay between the germline ends. The CDR3 length is 14 residues. Germline CDR1 and CDR2: KGHSH and LQKENI.

The J gene is TRBJ1-2, the V gene TRBV5-1; TRBD1 aligns across 11 bases. After removal of 4 bases from V and 2 bases from J, the junction contained 4 bases not matched to a gene. The CDR3 runs to 15 residues. Germline assignment: CDR1 SGHRS and CDR2 YFSETQ. The CDR3: CASSLGDRGNYGYTF. CDR3 sequence (DNA): TGCGCCAGCAGCCTCGGGGACAGGGGGAACTATGGCTACACCTTC.

V gene TRBV30 combines with J gene TRBJ1-5; possibly TRBD1 for D (6 bases). The CDR3 covers 13 residues. Germline V lookup: CDR1 GTSNPN, CDR2 SVGIG (reference sequence). V was trimmed by 2 bases and J by 7 bases, leaving 12 bases between them. The CDR3 is CAWSTQGRQPQHF. The CDR3 bases are TGTGCCTGGAGTACACAGGGAAGGCAGCCCCAGCATTTT.

The chain's CDR3 is CASSAMVGGVNTEAFF. The CDR3 nucleotides are TGTGCCAGCAGCGCCATGGTCGGGGGGGTGAACACTGAAGCTTTCTTT. This chain connects TRBV9 to TRBJ1-1; a weak D match, TRBD1 (5 bases). The CDR3 is 16 residues long. The V gene's germline CDR1 is SGDLS and CDR2 YYNGEE. The ends were cut back, 3 bases at V and 0 bases at J, with 15 bases in the middle. Filled out from reference TRBV9 and TRBJ1-1, the complete variable domain reads DSGVTQTPKHLITATGQRVTLRCSPRSGDLSVYWYQQSLDQGLQFLIQYYNGEERAKGNILERFSAQQFPDLHSELNLSSLELGDSALYFCASSAMVGGVNTEAFFGQGTRLTVV.

This sequence joins TRBV5-1 and TRBJ2-2, with D tentatively TRBD2 (7 bases). This CDR3 is 14 amino acids long. Germline-derived CDR1 and CDR2 are SGHRS and YFSETQ. The V and J ends lost 1 base and 6 bases respectively, with 10 bases between them. CDR3 sequence (DNA): TGCGCCAGCAGCTTGCGGGGGGCACCCGGGGAGCTGTTTTTT. Translation gives CASSLRGAPGELFF.

J is TRBJ1-5 and V is TRBV5-1; possibly TRBD1 for D (6 bases). The CDR3 spans 13 residues. Trimming stripped 3 bases from V and 7 bases from J, with 11 bases between. Germline values: CDR1 SGHRS, CDR2 YFSETQ. The CDR3 DNA reads as TGCGCCAGCAGCTCGGACCAGGGGCAGCCCCAGCATTTT. Translating it yields CASSSDQGQPQHF.

The rearrangement links TRBV6-5 to TRBJ2-5; D perhaps matches TRBD2 (6 bases). This CDR3 region has 13 residues. V dropped 4 bases and J dropped 5 bases, with 11 bases sitting between them. CDR1 MNHEY and CDR2 SVGAGI come from the germline V gene. In nucleotides, the CDR3 is TGTGCCAGCAGTTTGGGACTTCTGGAGACCCAGTACTTC. Its translation is CASSLGLLETQYF.

The chain employs TRBV5-1 and TRBJ2-3; 8 nucleotides agree with TRBD2. V lost 3 bases and J lost 6; bases outside the gene matches: 6. The CDR3 runs 14 residues. CDR1 is SGHRS and CDR2 is YFSETQ in the germline V gene. CDR3 sequence reads: CASSSGGVDDTQYF. The DNA of the CDR3 is TGCGCCAGCAGCTCCGGGGGGGTAGACGATACGCAGTATTTT.

This sequence joins TRBV9 and TRBJ1-5; TRBD1 might be the D (6 bases). Germline V gives CDR1 SGDLS, CDR2 YYNGEE. The ends were cut back, 7 bases at V and 2 bases at J, with 13 bases in the middle. This CDR3 comprises 14 residues. CDR3 in amino acids: CASGRDNRNQPQHF. CDR3 DNA sequence: TGTGCCAGCGGCCGGGACAACCGCAATCAGCCCCAGCATTTT.

V gene TRBV4-2 combines with J gene TRBJ1-2; the D is unclear. The V end lost 4 bases, the J end lost 1 base, and 7 bases lay between the germline ends. Germline CDR1 reads LGHNA; CDR2 reads YNFKEQ. The CDR3 totals 13 residues. CDR3 in amino acids: CASSPGGNYGYTF. The DNA for the CDR3 is TGTGCCAGCAGCCCGGGTGGTAACTATGGCTACACCTTC.

The V gene is TRBV9, the J gene TRBJ2-5; no definite D call. Trimming left V 4 bases short and J 6 bases short, with 19 bases between. This CDR3 spans 15 amino acids. CDR1 SGDLS and CDR2 YYNGEE come from the germline V gene. CDR3 sequence reads: CASSPEWSLSKTQYF. The CDR3 DNA reads TGTGCCAGCAGCCCCGAGTGGAGCCTCTCGAAGACCCAGTACTTC.

V is TRBV9 and J is TRBJ1-3; a weak D match, TRBD1 (5 bases). The CDR3 has 14 residues. Trimming removed 0 bases at V and 4 bases at J, with 8 bases between. Germline V lookup: CDR1 SGDLS, CDR2 YYNGEE. In DNA form, the CDR3 reads TGTGCCAGCAGCGTAGGGAACAGGGGAAACACCATATATTTT. It is translated as CASSVGNRGNTIYF.

The gene calls are TRBV25-1 and TRBJ1-6, with D uncertain. Germline-derived CDR1 and CDR2 are MGHDK and SYGVNS. This CDR3 has 15 residues. V lost 5 bases and J lost 0, with 8 bases in between. The CDR3 spells CASSQSGSYNSPLHF. The CDR3 DNA is TGTGCCAGCAGTCAGTCGGGCTCCTATAATTCACCCCTCCACTTT.

This rearrangement joins TRBV5-4 to TRBJ1-1; 8 bases align to TRBD1. J gave up 2 bases and V 2 bases, and 5 bases lay outside the gene matches. The CDR3 totals 15 residues. Germline CDR1 reads SGHNT; CDR2 reads YYREEE (reference sequence). The CDR3 nucleotides are TGTGCCAGCAGCTTCCCCGGGACAGGTAACACTGAAGCTTTCTTT. Translation gives CASSFPGTGNTEAFF. Full variable domain (remainder filled in from reference TRBV5-4 and TRBJ1-1): ETGVTQSPTHLIKTRGQQVTLRCSSQSGHNTVSWYQQALGQGPQFIFQYYREEENGRGNFPPRFSGLQFPNYSSELNVNALELDDSALYLCASSFPGTGNTEAFFGQGTRLTVV.

The CDR3 nucleotides are TGTGCCAGCAGCTTCCGGGGTGGAGCGGGGGGCCCCTACAATGAGCAGTTCTTC. Its translation is CASSFRGGAGGPYNEQFF. This rearrangement joins TRBV11-3 to TRBJ2-1, with 9 bases matching TRBD2. The V segment lost 3 bases and the J segment 2 bases; nucleotides outside the gene matches: 11. Per the germline V gene, CDR1 is SGHNT and CDR2 is YENEEA. The CDR3 totals 18 residues.

The chain is built from TRBV25-1 and TRBJ1-1, with D possibly matching TRBD1 (6 bases). The V gene's germline CDR1 is MGHDK and CDR2 SYGVNS. The CDR3 runs 14 residues. V was trimmed by 6 bases and J by 5 bases, leaving 16 bases between them. CDR3 protein: CASSNRVGTTEAFF. CDR3 nucleotide sequence: TGTGCCAGCAGCAACAGGGTGGGGACAACTGAAGCTTTCTTT.

This clone was counted between two and nine times. The CDR3 DNA is TGTGCCAGCAGCCCTCCCGGTGAAAAACTGTTTTTT. Translating gives CASSPPGEKLFF. V gene TRBV27 combines with J gene TRBJ1-4; D is unresolved. V lost 6 bases and J lost 7, with 9 bases in between. The V gene's germline CDR1 is MNHEY and CDR2 SMNVEV (reference sequence). This CDR3 has 12 amino acids.

This chain links TRBV5-4 with TRBJ2-1, with 9 bases that match TRBD2. Trimming at V came to 4 bases and at J to 0 bases, leaving 11 bases not matched to a gene. Germline V gene sequence: CDR1 SGHNT, CDR2 YYREEE (reference sequence). The CDR3 has 18 amino acids. The CDR3 spells CASSRGASGDSSYNEQFF. The CDR3 nucleotides are TGTGCCAGCAGCCGGGGGGCTAGCGGGGATAGCTCCTACAATGAGCAGTTCTTC.

This clone has just one count. This chain connects TRBV11-2 to TRBJ2-5; 10 bases are shared with TRBD1. The germline CDR1 and CDR2 sequences are SGHAT and FQNNGV. The CDR3 is 16 amino acids. Trimming cost V 5 bases and J 5 bases; bases outside gene matches: 11. CDR3 sequence (DNA): TGTGCCAGCAGCACTAGGACAGGGGGGACCGGGGAGACCCAGTACTTC. This encodes CASSTRTGGTGETQYF. Combining the CDR3 with reference TRBV11-2 and TRBJ2-5 gives the whole variable domain EAGVAQSPRYKIIEKRQSVAFWCNPISGHATLYWYQQILGQGPKLLIQFQNNGVVDDSQLPKDRFSAERLKGVDSTLKIQPAKLEDSAVYLCASSTRTGGTGETQYFGPGTRLLVL.

The V gene is TRBV6-5, the J gene TRBJ2-7; 7 positions agree with TRBD1. The V and J ends lost 6 bases and 3 bases, in that order; junction bases with no gene match: 11. The CDR3 sequence is 15 residues long. The germline V gene has CDR1 MNHEY and CDR2 SVGAGI. Here the CDR3 DNA reads TGTGCCAGCAGACGAACCGGGACAGCTAGCTACGAGCAGTACTTC. Its translation: CASRRTGTASYEQYF.

The rearrangement uses TRBV9 and TRBJ1-2; a possible D gene is TRBD1 (6 bases). The CDR3 totals 13 residues. Germline values: CDR1 SGDLS, CDR2 YYNGEE. V was clipped by 6 bases and J by 2 bases, with 11 bases between them. As DNA, the CDR3 is TGTGCCAGCACCACCACAGGGAACTATGGCTACACCTTC. Amino acids: CASTTTGNYGYTF.

There are a few counts of this clone. J is TRBJ2-1 and V is TRBV10-3, with 14 bases lining up with TRBD2. From germline, CDR1 is ENHRY and CDR2 SYGVKD. CDR3 length equals 15 residues. V gave up 4 bases and J gave up 9 bases; unmatched junction bases: 5. This chain's CDR3 is CAISGGTSGGSEQFF. CDR3 coding DNA: TGTGCCATCAGTGGGGGGACTAGCGGGGGTAGTGAGCAGTTCTTC.

The V call is TRBV30, the J call TRBJ1-5; unclear D gene. V was clipped by 0 bases and J by 6 bases, with 6 bases between them. Germline V gene sequence: CDR1 GTSNPN, CDR2 SVGIG (reference sequence). There are 12 residues in the CDR3. DNA of the CDR3: TGTGCCTGGAGTGTGGGGAGTCAGCCCCAGCATTTT. Translation: CAWSVGSQPQHF.

The chain has TRBV25-1 and TRBJ1-2, with a possible D match to TRBD1 (6 bases). The CDR3 extends over 14 amino acids. Germline V gene data show CDR1 as MGHDK and CDR2 as SYGVNS. Deletions cut 6 bases from V and 12 bases from J, with 23 bases between. In nucleotides, the CDR3 is TGTGCCAGCAGAGCTCCAGGGGACGCCGGGATAAACACCTTC. Its translation: CASRAPGDAGINTF.

This clone was recorded only once. V and J are TRBV2 and TRBJ2-7, with a weak D call TRBD2 (5 bases). Germline CDR1 reads SNHLY; CDR2 reads FYNNEI. Trimming pared 2 bases from V and 1 base from J, leaving 15 bases between. The CDR3 has 16 amino acids. This CDR3 reads CASSELGSVGSYEQYF. The DNA of the CDR3 is TGTGCCAGCAGTGAATTAGGGAGTGTGGGGTCCTACGAGCAGTACTTC.

The rearrangement joins TRBV5-1 to TRBJ1-1; D might be TRBD1 (6 bases). Trimming took off 3 bases at V and 0 bases at J, with 15 bases between the two ends. Germline lookup yields CDR1 SGHRS and CDR2 YFSETQ. This CDR3 has 16 residues. The CDR3 sequence is CASSSGGALVNTEAFF. DNA of the CDR3: TGCGCCAGCAGCTCGGGGGGGGCTCTTGTGAACACTGAAGCTTTCTTT.

This chain uses TRBV4-3 with TRBJ2-5, with TRBD1 as a possible D gene (6 bases). V shed 1 base and J shed 4 bases, with 10 bases lying between them. Germline-derived CDR1 and CDR2 are LGHNA and YSLEER. This CDR3 contains 14 residues. Written as DNA, the CDR3 is TGCGCCAGCAGCCAAGGGTGGGACACAGAGACCCAGTACTTC. Translating it yields CASSQGWDTETQYF.

The chain carries TRBV19 and TRBJ2-3; 11 positions agree with TRBD2. The ends lost 5 bases at V and 8 bases at J; junction bases unmatched: 9. CDR3 length: 15 amino acids. Germline CDR1 LNHDA, CDR2 SQIVND (reference sequence). CDR3: CASSPPSGGRGTQYF. The CDR3 DNA reads TGTGCCAGTAGTCCCCCTAGCGGGGGGCGGGGTACGCAGTATTTT.

The rearrangement joins TRBV6-6 to TRBJ1-1, with 9 bases that match TRBD1. V shed 2 bases, J shed 10 bases, and the junction held 8 bases outside the gene matches. There are 14 residues in the CDR3. Germline CDR1 and CDR2: MNHNY and SVGAGI (reference sequence). For the CDR3, the DNA is TGTGCCAGCAGTTACACGGGACAGGGCTTATCAGCTTTCTTT. Protein: CASSYTGQGLSAFF.

The V and J genes are TRBV2 and TRBJ1-6, with D perhaps TRBD1 (5 bases). V gave up 6 bases and J gave up 9 bases, with 6 bases separating them. This CDR3 comprises 11 residues. The germline CDR1 and CDR2 sequences are SNHLY and FYNNEI. CDR3 amino acids: CASRGGSPLHF. The CDR3, as DNA: TGTGCCAGCAGGGGGGGTTCACCCCTCCACTTT.